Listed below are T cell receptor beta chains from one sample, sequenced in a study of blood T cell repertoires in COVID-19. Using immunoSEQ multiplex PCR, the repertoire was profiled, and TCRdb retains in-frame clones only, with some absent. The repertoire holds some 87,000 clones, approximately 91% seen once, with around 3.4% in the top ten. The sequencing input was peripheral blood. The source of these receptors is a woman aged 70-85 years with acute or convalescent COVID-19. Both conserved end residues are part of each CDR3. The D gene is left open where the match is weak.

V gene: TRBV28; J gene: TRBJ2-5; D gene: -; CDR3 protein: CASSLAGSVGTQYF
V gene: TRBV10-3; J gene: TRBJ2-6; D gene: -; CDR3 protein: CATPSNSGANVLTF
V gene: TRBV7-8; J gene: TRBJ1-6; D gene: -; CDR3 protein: CASSHSSGLDSPLHF
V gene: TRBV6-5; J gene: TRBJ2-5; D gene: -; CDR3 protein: CASSYSATGRQETQYF
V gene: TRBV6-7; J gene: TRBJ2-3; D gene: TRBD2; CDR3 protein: CASSSPPTSESADTQYF
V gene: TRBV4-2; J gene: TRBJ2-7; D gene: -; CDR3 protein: CASSQAYGGTYEQYF
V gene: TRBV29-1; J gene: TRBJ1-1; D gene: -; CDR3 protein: CSVEKSTEAFF
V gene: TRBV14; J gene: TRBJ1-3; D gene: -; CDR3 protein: CASSPGAGNTIYF
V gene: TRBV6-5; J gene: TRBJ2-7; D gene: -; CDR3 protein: CASNRGIYEQYF
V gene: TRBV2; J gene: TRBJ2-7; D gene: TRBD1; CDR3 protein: CASRSQGQGPEQYF
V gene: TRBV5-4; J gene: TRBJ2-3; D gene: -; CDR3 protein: CASSLQGYSATDTQYF
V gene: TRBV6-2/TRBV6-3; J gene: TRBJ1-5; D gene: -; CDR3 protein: CASSPYAGGQGAPQHF
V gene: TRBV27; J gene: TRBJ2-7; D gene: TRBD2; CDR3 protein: CASSLTAGVGDEQYF
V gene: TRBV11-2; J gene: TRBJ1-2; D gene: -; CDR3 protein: CASSLDGDIYGYTF
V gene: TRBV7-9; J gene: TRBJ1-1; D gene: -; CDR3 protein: CASSTPKLQGTEAFF
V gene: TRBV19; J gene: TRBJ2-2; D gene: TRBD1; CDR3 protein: CASSTGRPDRGTGELFF
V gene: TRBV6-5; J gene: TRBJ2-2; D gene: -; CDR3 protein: CASRRDRRTGELFF
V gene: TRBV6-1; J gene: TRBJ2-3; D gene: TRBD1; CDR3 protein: CASSELSADRDKQYF
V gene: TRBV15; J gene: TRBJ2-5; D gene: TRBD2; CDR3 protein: CATSRDSGVAGARSQETQYF
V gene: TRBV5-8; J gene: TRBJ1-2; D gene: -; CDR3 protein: CASSLAGTGPMGYTF
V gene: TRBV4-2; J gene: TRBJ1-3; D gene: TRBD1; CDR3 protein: CASSRDITGGRENTIYF
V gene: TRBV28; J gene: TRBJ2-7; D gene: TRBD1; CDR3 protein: CASKSYRDRVYEQYF
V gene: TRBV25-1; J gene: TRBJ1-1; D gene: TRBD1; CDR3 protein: CASIRTGGMNTEAFF
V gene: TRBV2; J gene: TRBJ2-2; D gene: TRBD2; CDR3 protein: CASSDEAGGNTGELFF
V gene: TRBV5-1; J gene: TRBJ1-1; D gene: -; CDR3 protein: CASSPEAGLGAFF
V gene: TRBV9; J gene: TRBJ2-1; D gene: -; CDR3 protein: CASSVAWGSGPTYNEQFF
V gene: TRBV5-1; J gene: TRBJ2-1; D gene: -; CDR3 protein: CASSVGTGVSHNEQFF
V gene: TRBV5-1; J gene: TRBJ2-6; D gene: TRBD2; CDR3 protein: CASSYSGGSGANVLTF
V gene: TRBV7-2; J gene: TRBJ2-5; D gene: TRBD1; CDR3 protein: CASSDKQGRQETQYF
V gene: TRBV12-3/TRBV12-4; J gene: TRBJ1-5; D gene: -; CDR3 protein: CASSFTRDQPQHF
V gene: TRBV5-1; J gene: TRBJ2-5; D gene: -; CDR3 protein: CASSLEVLGRETQYF
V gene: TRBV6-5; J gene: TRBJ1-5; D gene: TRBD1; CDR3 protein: CASRGQGNQPQHF
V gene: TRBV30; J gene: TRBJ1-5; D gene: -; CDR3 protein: CAWSAEFGNQPQHF
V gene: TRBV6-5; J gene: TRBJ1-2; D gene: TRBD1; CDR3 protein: CASRDRGRLRGYTF
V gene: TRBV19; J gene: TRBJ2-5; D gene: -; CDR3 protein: CASSIGQGSGETQYF
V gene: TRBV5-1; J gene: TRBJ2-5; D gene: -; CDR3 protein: CASSREQGIQTQYF
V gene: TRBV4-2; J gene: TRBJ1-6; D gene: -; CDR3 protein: CASSQDAQGINSPLHF
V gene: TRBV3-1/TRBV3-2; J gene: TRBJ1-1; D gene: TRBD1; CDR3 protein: CASSPWGGQGTEAFF
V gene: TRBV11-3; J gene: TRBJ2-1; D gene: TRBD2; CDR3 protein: CASSLSSGTVKSSYNEQFF
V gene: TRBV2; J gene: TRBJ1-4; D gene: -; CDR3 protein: CARAGLTNEKLFF
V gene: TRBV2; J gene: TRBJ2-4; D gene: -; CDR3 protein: CASRDSPDQKLAKNIQYF